This record looks at one T cell receptor beta chain sequence and its context. This same CDR3 is encoded by further DNA sequences in the sample. This sample was taken from a study of blood T cell repertoires in COVID-19. Study-level background: COVID-19 samples collected from the United States, Italy and Spain covered acute and convalescent phases. Nucleic acid was either cDNA or gDNA, and it came from T cells, B-cell-depleted T cells, or PBMCs.

CDR1 and CDR2 from the germline V gene are MNHEY and SVGAGI. Trimming shortened V by 5 bases and J by 2 bases, and 12 bases separated the two germline ends. The CDR3 covers 15 residues. Per the original methods: Amplified reference gene primers provided the basis for estimating nucleated cell counts. The data were produced by immunoSEQ multiplex PCR, yet TCRdb's version contains in-frame clones alone and is incomplete. V and J calls and clone size are copied from that table; D and trimming were computed from the DNA. This sample has approximately 230,000 clones; roughly 80% occur once, and the top ten carry about 9%.

The chain has TRBV6-5 and TRBJ2-2; D possibly corresponds to TRBD1 (5 bases). Sequenced input: peripheral blood. This receptor was taken from a man older than 75 with acute or convalescent COVID-19. The CDR3 DNA reads as TGTGCCAGCAGTCCGCAGGGCGGAAACACCGGGGAGCTGTTTTTT. Its protein product is CASSPQGGNTGELFF.